Following are 2 T cell receptor beta chains from one sample sequenced in a study of OX40 agonist ivuxolimab in advanced cancers. Produced via immunoSEQ multiplex PCR; TCRdb's table is partial and in-frame only. The top ten hold approximately 19% of the sample, which has 50,000 to 75,000 clones, roughly 92% seen once. The sequencing used CD4+ or CD8+ T cells sorted from blood, collected in a trial of the OX40 agonist ivuxolimab. Every receptor here comes from an adult with an advanced solid tumor such as melanoma, head and neck, liver or kidney cancer.

This chain connects TRBV21-1 to TRBJ2-5; the table's D call of TRBD2 was not tested on the DNA. TRBV21-1 is recorded as a pseudogene. The CDR3 sequence is 16 residues long. The CDR3 spells CASSNRGSYRRETQYF. CDR3 coding DNA: TGTGCCAGCAGCAATAGAGGTTCCTACCGGCGAGAGACCCAGTACTTC.

The chain joins TRBV6-5 to TRBJ1-4, with D tentatively TRBD1 (5 bases). Germline V gives CDR1 MNHEY, CDR2 SVGAGI. The CDR3 is 14 amino acids. V was cut by 6 bases and J by 7 bases, with 15 bases left in between. The chain's CDR3 is CASSPDSWGEKLFF. CDR3 bases: TGTGCCAGCAGCCCCGACAGTTGGGGTGAAAAACTGTTTTTT.